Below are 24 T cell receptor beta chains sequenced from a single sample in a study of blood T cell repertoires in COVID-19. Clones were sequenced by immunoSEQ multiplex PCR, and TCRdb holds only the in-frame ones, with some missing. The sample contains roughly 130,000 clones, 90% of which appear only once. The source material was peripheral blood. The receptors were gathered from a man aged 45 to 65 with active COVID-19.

This CDR3 is CSASLNGRSNEQFF. For the CDR3, the DNA is TGCAGTGCTAGTCTTAACGGGAGGAGTAATGAGCAGTTCTTC. This chain connects TRBV20-1 to TRBJ2-1, with TRBD2 matching over 7 bases. Trimming at V came to 3 bases and at J to 7 bases, leaving 9 bases not matched to a gene. Germline CDR1 is DFQATT and CDR2 is SNEGSKA (reference sequence). CDR3 length: 14 amino acids.

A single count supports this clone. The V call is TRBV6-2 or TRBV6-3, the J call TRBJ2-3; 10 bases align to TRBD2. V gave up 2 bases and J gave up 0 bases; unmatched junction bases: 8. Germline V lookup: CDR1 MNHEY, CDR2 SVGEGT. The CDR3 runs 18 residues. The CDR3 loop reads CASSYRSGRVLSTDTQYF. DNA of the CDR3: TGTGCCAGCAGTTACCGGAGCGGGAGGGTCCTCAGCACAGATACGCAGTATTTT.

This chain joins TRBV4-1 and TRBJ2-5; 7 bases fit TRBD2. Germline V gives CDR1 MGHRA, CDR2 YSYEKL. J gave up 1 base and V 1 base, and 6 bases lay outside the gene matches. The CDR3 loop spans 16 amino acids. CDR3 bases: TGCGCCAGCAGCCAAGTTTTGCCTAGCGGCCAAGAGACCCAGTACTTC. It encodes CASSQVLPSGQETQYF.

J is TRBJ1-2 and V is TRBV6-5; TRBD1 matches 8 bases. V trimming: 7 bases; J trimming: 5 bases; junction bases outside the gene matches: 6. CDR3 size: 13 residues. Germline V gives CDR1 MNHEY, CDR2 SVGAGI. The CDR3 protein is CASIGQGVYGYTF. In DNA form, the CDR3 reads TGTGCCAGCATCGGACAGGGAGTTTATGGCTACACCTTC.

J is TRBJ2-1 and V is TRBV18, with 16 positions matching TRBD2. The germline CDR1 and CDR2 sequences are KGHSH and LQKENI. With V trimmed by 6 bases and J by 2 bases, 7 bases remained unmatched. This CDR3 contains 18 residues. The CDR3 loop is CASSPPGLAGGPYNEQFF. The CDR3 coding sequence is TGTGCCAGCTCCCCTCCGGGACTAGCGGGAGGGCCCTACAATGAGCAGTTCTTC.

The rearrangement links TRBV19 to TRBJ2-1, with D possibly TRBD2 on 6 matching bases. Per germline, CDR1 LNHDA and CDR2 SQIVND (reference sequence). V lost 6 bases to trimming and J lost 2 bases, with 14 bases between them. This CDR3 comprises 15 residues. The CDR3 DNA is TGTGCCAGTAGCCAAGGGACTCCTCCCTACAATGAGCAGTTCTTC. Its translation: CASSQGTPPYNEQFF. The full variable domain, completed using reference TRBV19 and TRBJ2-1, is DGGITQSPKYLFRKEGQNVTLSCEQNLNHDAMYWYRQDPGQGLRLIYYSQIVNDFQKGDIAEGYSVSREKKESFPLTVTSAQKNPTAFYLCASSQGTPPYNEQFFGPGTRLTVL.

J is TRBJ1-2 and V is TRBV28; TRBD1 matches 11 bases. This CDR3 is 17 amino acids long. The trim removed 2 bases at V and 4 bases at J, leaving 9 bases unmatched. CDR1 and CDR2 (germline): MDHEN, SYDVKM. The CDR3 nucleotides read TGTGCCAGCAGTTTACCGACCGGGACAGGGGGGGGCTATGGCTACACCTTC. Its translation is CASSLPTGTGGGYGYTF.

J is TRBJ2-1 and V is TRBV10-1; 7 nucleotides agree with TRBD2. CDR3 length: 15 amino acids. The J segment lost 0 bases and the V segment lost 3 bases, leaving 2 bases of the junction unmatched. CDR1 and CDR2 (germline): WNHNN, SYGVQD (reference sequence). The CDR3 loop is CASSDASGSYNEQFF. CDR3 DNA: TGCGCCAGCAGTGATGCTAGCGGCTCCTACAATGAGCAGTTCTTC.

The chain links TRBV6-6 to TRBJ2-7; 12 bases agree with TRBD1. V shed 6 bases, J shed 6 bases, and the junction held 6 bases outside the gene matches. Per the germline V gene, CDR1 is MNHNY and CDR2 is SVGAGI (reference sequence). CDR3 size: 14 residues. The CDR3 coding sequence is TGTGCCAGCAGGGGGACAGGGGGCAGGGTCGAGCAGTACGTC. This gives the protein CASRGTGGRVEQYV.

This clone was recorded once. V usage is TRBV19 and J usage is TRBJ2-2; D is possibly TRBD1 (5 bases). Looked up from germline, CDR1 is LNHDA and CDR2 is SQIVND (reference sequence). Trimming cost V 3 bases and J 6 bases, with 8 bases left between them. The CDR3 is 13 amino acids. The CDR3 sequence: CASSIQGPGELFF. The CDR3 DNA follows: TGTGCCAGTAGTATTCAGGGCCCCGGGGAGCTGTTTTTT.

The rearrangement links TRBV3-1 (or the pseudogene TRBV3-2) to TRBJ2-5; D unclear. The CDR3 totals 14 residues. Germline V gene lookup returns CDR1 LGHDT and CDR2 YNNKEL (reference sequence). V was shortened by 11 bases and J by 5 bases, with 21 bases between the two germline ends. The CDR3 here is CASAATHTGETQYF. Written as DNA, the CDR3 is TGTGCCTCTGCCGCGACACACACTGGGGAGACCCAGTACTTC.

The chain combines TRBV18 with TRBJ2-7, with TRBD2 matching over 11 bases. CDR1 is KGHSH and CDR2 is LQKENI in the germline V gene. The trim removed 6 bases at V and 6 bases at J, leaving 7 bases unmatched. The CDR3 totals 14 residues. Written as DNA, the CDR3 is TGTGCCAGCTCGGAGCTAGCGGGAGGCGGCGAGCAGTACGTC. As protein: CASSELAGGGEQYV.

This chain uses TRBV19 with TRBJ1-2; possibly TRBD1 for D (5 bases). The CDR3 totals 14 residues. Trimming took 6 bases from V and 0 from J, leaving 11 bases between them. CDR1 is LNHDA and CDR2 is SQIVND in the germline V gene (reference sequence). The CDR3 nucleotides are TGTGCCAGTAGCGAAAGGGGTCCTAACTATGGCTACACCTTC. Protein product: CASSERGPNYGYTF.

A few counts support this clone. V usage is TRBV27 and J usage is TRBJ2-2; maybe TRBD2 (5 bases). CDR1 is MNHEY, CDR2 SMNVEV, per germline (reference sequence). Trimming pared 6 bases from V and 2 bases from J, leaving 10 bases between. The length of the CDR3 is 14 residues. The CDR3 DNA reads TGTGCCAGCAGATCCGGGATCAACACCGGGGAGCTGTTTTTT. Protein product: CASRSGINTGELFF.

As DNA, the CDR3 is TGTGCCAGCAGCTTAGGAGTGAACACTGAAGCTTTCTTT. This codes for CASSLGVNTEAFF. The V gene is TRBV11-2, the J gene TRBJ1-1; D is undetermined. The V end was cut by 1 base, the J end by 0 bases, with 3 bases between. Per germline, CDR1 SGHAT and CDR2 FQNNGV. This CDR3 is 13 amino acids long.

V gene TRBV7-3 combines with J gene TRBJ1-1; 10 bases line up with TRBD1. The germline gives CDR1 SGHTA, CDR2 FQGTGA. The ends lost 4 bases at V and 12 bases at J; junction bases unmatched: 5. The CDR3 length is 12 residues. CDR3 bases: TGTGCCAGCAGCTCGACAGGGGGCACGACTTTCTTT. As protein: CASSSTGGTTFF.

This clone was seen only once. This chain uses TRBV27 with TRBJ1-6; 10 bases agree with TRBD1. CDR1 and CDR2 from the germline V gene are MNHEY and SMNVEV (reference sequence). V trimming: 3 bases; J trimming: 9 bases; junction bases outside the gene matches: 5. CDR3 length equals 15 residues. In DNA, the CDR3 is TGTGCCAGCAGTTTCCGGGACAGGGGTGGTTCACCCCTCCACTTT. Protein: CASSFRDRGGSPLHF.

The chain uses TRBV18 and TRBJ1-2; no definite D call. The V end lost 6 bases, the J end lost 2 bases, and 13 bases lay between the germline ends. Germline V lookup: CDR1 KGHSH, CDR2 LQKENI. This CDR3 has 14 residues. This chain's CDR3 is CASSSPGRNYGYTF. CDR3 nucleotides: TGTGCCAGCTCCTCCCCCGGGAGGAACTATGGCTACACCTTC.

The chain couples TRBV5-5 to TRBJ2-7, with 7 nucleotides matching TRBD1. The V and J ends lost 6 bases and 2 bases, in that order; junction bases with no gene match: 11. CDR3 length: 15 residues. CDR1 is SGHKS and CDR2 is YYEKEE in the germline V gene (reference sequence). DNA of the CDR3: TGTGCCAGCACTTTGGGGAGACAGGGTCCCTACGAGCAGTACTTC. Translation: CASTLGRQGPYEQYF.

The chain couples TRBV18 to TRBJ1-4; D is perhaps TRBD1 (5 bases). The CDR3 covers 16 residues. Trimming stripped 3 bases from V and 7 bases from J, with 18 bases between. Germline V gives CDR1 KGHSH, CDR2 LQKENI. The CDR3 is CASSPIQAVGGEKLFF. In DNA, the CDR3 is TGTGCCAGCTCACCGATACAGGCGGTAGGCGGTGAAAAACTGTTTTTT.

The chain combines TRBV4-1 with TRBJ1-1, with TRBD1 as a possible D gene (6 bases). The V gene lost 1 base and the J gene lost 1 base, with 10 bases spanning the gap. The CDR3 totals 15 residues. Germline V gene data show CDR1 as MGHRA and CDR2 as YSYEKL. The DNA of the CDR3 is TGCGCCAGCAGCCAAGTTTCACAGGGGAACACTGAAGCTTTCTTT. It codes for CASSQVSQGNTEAFF.

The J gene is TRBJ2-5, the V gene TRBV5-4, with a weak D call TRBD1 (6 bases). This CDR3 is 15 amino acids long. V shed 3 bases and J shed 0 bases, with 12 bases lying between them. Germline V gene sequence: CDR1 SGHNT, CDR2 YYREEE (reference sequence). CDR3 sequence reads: CASSSSRDNQETQYF. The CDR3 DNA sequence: TGTGCCAGCAGCTCTTCTAGGGACAACCAAGAGACCCAGTACTTC.

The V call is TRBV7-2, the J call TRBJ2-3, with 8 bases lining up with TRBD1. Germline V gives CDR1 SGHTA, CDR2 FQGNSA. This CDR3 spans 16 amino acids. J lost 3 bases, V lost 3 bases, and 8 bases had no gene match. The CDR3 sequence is CASSFRQGWGTDTQYF. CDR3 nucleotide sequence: TGTGCCAGCAGCTTCAGACAGGGGTGGGGGACAGATACGCAGTATTTT.

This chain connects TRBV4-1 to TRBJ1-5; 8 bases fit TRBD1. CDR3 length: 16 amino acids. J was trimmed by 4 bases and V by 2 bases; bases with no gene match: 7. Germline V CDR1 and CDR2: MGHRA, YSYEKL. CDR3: CASSQSRTGWNQPQHF. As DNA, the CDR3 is TGCGCCAGCAGCCAATCACGGACAGGGTGGAATCAGCCCCAGCATTTT.